The following is a T cell receptor beta chain sequence with its context. The data originate from a study of blood T cell repertoires in COVID-19. Study overall: The United States, Italy and Spain provided the acute and convalescent COVID-19 samples. PBMCs, B-cell-depleted T cells, or T cells provided the cDNA or gDNA that made up the material.

Recruited during active infection, patients (from Seattle) were subsequently followed longitudinally. Authors' methods: Using reference gene primer amplification, nucleated cell counts were estimated. Profiling relied on immunoSEQ multiplex PCR, and the TCRdb table lists in-frame clones only, not all of them. V and J calls and clone size follow that table, whereas D and trimming were derived from the DNA. This sample has some 65,000 clones, with 70% to 90% found just once. Sequenced material: peripheral blood. The clonotype was recovered from a man aged 40-55 years with COVID-19, enrolled during active disease.

DNA for the CDR3: TGTGCCAGTAGGACTACTAGCGTGGGGAACCAAGAGACCCAGTACTTC. Protein sequence: CASRTTSVGNQETQYF. J is TRBJ2-5 and V is TRBV19; the match to TRBD2 covers 7 bases. CDR1 and CDR2 (germline): LNHDA, SQIVND (reference sequence). V gave up 6 bases and J gave up 0 bases; unmatched junction bases: 10. CDR3 length: 16 residues.